This T cell receptor (beta chain) was recovered during a study of T-cell reconstitution after alpha-beta-depleted transplantation in children. In this sample, this clonotype turned up a few times. Unique molecular identifiers were incorporated during preparation of the TCRbeta library. TCRdb independently ran MiXCR on the PCR reads; one entry per CDR3 protein. The sample includes a few hundred thousand distinct CDR3 sequences, about a tenth of them seen just once. The CDR3 is made up of 14 amino acids. The V end was cut by 7 bases, the J end by 0 bases, with 12 bases between. The germline gives CDR1 ENHRY, CDR2 SYGVKD.

The sequences come from PBMCs from the stem cell graft donor, collected from the stem cell graft. The receptor comes from a human donor who donated a stem cell graft to a child with acute lymphoblastic leukemia. V gene TRBV10-3 combines with J gene TRBJ1-1, with a weak D call TRBD1 (5 bases). The CDR3 DNA sequence: TGTGCCATCAAGCAGGACACCCTGAACACTGAAGCTTTCTTT. It is translated as CAIKQDTLNTEAFF.